This is a list of T cell receptor beta chains from one sample in a study of cytomegalovirus exposure and HLA in healthy donors. Here immunoSEQ multiplex PCR was the method, and the copy in TCRdb shows in-frame clones only, minus some. The sample contains 170,000 or so clones, 80% of which appear only once. Sequencing input: PBMCs. The source of these receptors is a boy aged 10-17 years in good health and CMV-seronegative. CDR3s include the opening cysteine and the closing phenylalanine or tryptophan. The order of the fields is clone size, V gene, J gene, D gene, CDR3 protein, CDR3 DNA. D genes are given only for firm matches. Size tells how often a clone was seen (once, few, many) or the class of an expanded clone, and some rows leave it out.

abundance: NA; v_gene: TRBV18; j_gene: TRBJ1-1; d_gene: NA; CDR3aa: CASSPDVSQNTEAFF; CDR3nt: TGTGCCAGCTCTCCCGATGTGAGCCAGAACACTGAAGCTTTCTTT
abundance: NA; v_gene: TRBV5-1; j_gene: TRBJ2-1; d_gene: NA; CDR3aa: CASRGGRTEANNEQFF; CDR3nt: TGCGCCAGCAGGGGCGGAAGGACAGAGGCTAACAATGAGCAGTTCTTC
abundance: NA; v_gene: TRBV19; j_gene: TRBJ2-7; d_gene: TRBD1; CDR3aa: CASSIQNEGQGVYEQYF; CDR3nt: TGTGCCAGTAGTATACAGAATGAAGGACAGGGGGTTTACGAGCAGTACTTC
abundance: NA; v_gene: TRBV7-2; j_gene: TRBJ2-1; d_gene: NA; CDR3aa: CASTAGGGGLSEQFF; CDR3nt: TGTGCCAGCACCGCCGGTGGGGGGGGGCTAAGTGAGCAGTTCTTC
abundance: NA; v_gene: TRBV7-9; j_gene: TRBJ1-2; d_gene: NA; CDR3aa: CASSLEGLRYGYTF; CDR3nt: TGTGCCAGCAGCTTAGAAGGACTCCGATATGGCTACACCTTC
abundance: NA; v_gene: TRBV11-3; j_gene: TRBJ1-2; d_gene: NA; CDR3aa: CASSLDITSGYTF; CDR3nt: TGTGCCAGCAGCTTAGATATCACTTCAGGCTACACCTTC
abundance: NA; v_gene: TRBV11-2; j_gene: TRBJ1-2; d_gene: NA; CDR3aa: CASSLGQGIGGYTF; CDR3nt: TGTGCCAGCAGCTTAGGGCAGGGAATAGGTGGCTACACCTTC
abundance: NA; v_gene: TRBV4-3; j_gene: TRBJ1-1; d_gene: NA; CDR3aa: CASSQVWAVPAMNTEAFF; CDR3nt: TGCGCCAGCAGCCAAGTATGGGCAGTACCTGCTATGAACACTGAAGCTTTCTTT
abundance: few; v_gene: TRBV30; j_gene: TRBJ2-3; d_gene: TRBD1; CDR3aa: CAWSVSGGKTQYF; CDR3nt: TGTGCCTGGAGTGTTTCAGGGGGCAAGACGCAGTATTTT
abundance: NA; v_gene: TRBV7-3; j_gene: TRBJ1-1; d_gene: NA; CDR3aa: CASSFTVREAFF; CDR3nt: TGTGCCAGCAGCTTTACCGTCCGGGAAGCTTTCTTT
abundance: NA; v_gene: TRBV2; j_gene: TRBJ1-1; d_gene: NA; CDR3aa: CASSEWWVRDTEAFF; CDR3nt: TGTGCCAGCAGTGAATGGTGGGTTCGGGACACTGAAGCTTTCTTT
abundance: NA; v_gene: TRBV5-6; j_gene: TRBJ1-1; d_gene: NA; CDR3aa: CASSLHRETEAFF; CDR3nt: TGTGCCAGCAGCTTGCACAGGGAGACTGAAGCTTTCTTT
abundance: NA; v_gene: TRBV11-3; j_gene: TRBJ2-7; d_gene: TRBD1; CDR3aa: CASSRRQGSSYEQYF; CDR3nt: TGTGCCAGCAGCCGACGACAGGGAAGCTCCTACGAGCAGTACTTC
abundance: NA; v_gene: TRBV7-6; j_gene: TRBJ2-5; d_gene: TRBD2; CDR3aa: CASSSSFSVERGFVETQYF; CDR3nt: TGTGCCAGCAGCTCCTCCTTCTCTGTTGAGCGGGGGTTTGTAGAGACCCAGTACTTC
abundance: NA; v_gene: TRBV19; j_gene: TRBJ2-7; d_gene: NA; CDR3aa: CASSEGHPPYEQYF; CDR3nt: TGTGCCAGTAGCGAGGGACACCCCCCTTACGAGCAGTACTTC
abundance: NA; v_gene: TRBV7-2; j_gene: TRBJ1-2; d_gene: TRBD1; CDR3aa: CASRLQGARTNYGYTF; CDR3nt: TGTGCCAGCAGGTTACAGGGGGCGCGAACTAACTATGGCTACACCTTC
abundance: NA; v_gene: TRBV5-8; j_gene: TRBJ1-1; d_gene: NA; CDR3aa: CASSREALNTEAFF; CDR3nt: TGTGCCAGCAGCCGGGAGGCCCTGAACACTGAAGCTTTCTTT
abundance: NA; v_gene: TRBV6-1; j_gene: TRBJ2-5; d_gene: NA; CDR3aa: CASSEWGRGGEETQYF; CDR3nt: TGTGCCAGCAGTGAATGGGGCAGGGGTGGGGAGGAGACCCAGTACTTC
abundance: once; v_gene: TRBV7-3; j_gene: TRBJ2-3; d_gene: TRBD2; CDR3aa: CASSLIPHFSSSGYTDTQYF; CDR3nt: TGTGCCAGCAGCTTAATACCCCACTTTTCTTCTAGCGGGTACACAGATACGCAGTATTTT
abundance: NA; v_gene: TRBV7-9; j_gene: TRBJ1-1; d_gene: NA; CDR3aa: CASSLANRFHQAFF; CDR3nt: TGTGCCAGCAGCTTAGCGAACAGGTTCCACCAGGCTTTCTTT
abundance: NA; v_gene: TRBV5-4; j_gene: TRBJ2-2; d_gene: NA; CDR3aa: CATLEGLNGELFF; CDR3nt: TGTGCCACCTTGGAGGGGCTCAACGGGGAGCTGTTTTTT
abundance: NA; v_gene: TRBV7-9; j_gene: TRBJ1-5; d_gene: NA; CDR3aa: CASSPMDGDQPQHF; CDR3nt: TGTGCCAGCAGCCCCATGGACGGGGATCAGCCCCAGCATTTT
abundance: NA; v_gene: TRBV10-1; j_gene: TRBJ2-2; d_gene: TRBD2; CDR3aa: CASSPGLAGDSANTGELFF; CDR3nt: TGCGCCAGCAGCCCCGGACTAGCGGGAGATTCCGCGAACACCGGGGAGCTGTTTTTT
abundance: medium-sized; v_gene: TRBV19; j_gene: TRBJ2-5; d_gene: TRBD2; CDR3aa: CASRSIAGAGETQYF; CDR3nt: TGTGCCAGTAGGAGCATAGCGGGGGCCGGGGAGACCCAGTACTTC
abundance: NA; v_gene: TRBV5-1; j_gene: TRBJ2-3; d_gene: NA; CDR3aa: CASSLTPVSTDTQYF; CDR3nt: TGCGCCAGCAGCTTAACCCCGGTATCCACAGATACGCAGTATTTT
abundance: NA; v_gene: TRBV6-6; j_gene: TRBJ2-3; d_gene: NA; CDR3aa: CASSYSNALLTQYF; CDR3nt: TGTGCCAGCAGTTATAGTAATGCCTTACTCACGCAGTATTTT
abundance: NA; v_gene: TRBV20-1; j_gene: TRBJ1-2; d_gene: TRBD1; CDR3aa: CGQAFNYGYTF; CDR3nt: TGTGGACAGGCATTTAACTATGGCTACACCTTC
abundance: NA; v_gene: TRBV5-1; j_gene: TRBJ2-3; d_gene: TRBD1; CDR3aa: CASSLQGATDTQYF; CDR3nt: TGCGCCAGCAGCTTGCAGGGGGCCACAGATACGCAGTATTTT
abundance: NA; v_gene: TRBV5-1; j_gene: TRBJ1-1; d_gene: TRBD1; CDR3aa: CASSFEGQYTEAFF; CDR3nt: TGCGCCAGCAGCTTTGAGGGACAGTACACTGAAGCTTTCTTT
abundance: NA; v_gene: TRBV30; j_gene: TRBJ1-1; d_gene: NA; CDR3aa: CAWSEGRRVGEAFF; CDR3nt: TGTGCCTGGAGTGAAGGCAGGAGGGTCGGTGAAGCTTTCTTT
abundance: NA; v_gene: TRBV11-3; j_gene: TRBJ2-7; d_gene: TRBD2; CDR3aa: CASSLPLAGGKDEQYF; CDR3nt: TGTGCCAGCAGCTTACCCCTAGCGGGAGGGAAGGACGAGCAGTACTTC
abundance: NA; v_gene: TRBV4-1; j_gene: TRBJ2-7; d_gene: TRBD2; CDR3aa: CASSQAGLAGVYEQYF; CDR3nt: TGCGCCAGCAGCCAAGCGGGTCTAGCGGGAGTATACGAGCAGTACTTC
abundance: NA; v_gene: TRBV27; j_gene: TRBJ1-6; d_gene: NA; CDR3aa: CASSSISWSGDSPLHF; CDR3nt: TGTGCCAGCAGTTCGATCTCCTGGAGTGGAGATTCACCCCTCCACTTT
abundance: NA; v_gene: TRBV18; j_gene: TRBJ1-3; d_gene: NA; CDR3aa: CASSPRQSSGNTIYF; CDR3nt: TGTGCCAGCTCACCACGACAGAGCTCTGGAAACACCATATATTTT
abundance: NA; v_gene: TRBV9; j_gene: TRBJ2-2; d_gene: TRBD2; CDR3aa: CASEREGNTGELFF; CDR3nt: TGTGCCAGCGAACGGGAGGGGAACACCGGGGAGCTGTTTTTT
abundance: NA; v_gene: TRBV6-1; j_gene: TRBJ2-1; d_gene: TRBD2; CDR3aa: CASSGAGGGRPYNEQFF; CDR3nt: TGTGCCAGCAGTGGGGCGGGAGGGGGGCGCCCCTACAATGAGCAGTTCTTC
abundance: NA; v_gene: TRBV29-1; j_gene: TRBJ2-6; d_gene: NA; CDR3aa: CSVETRSSGANVLTF; CDR3nt: TGCAGCGTTGAAACGCGGAGCTCTGGGGCCAACGTCCTGACTTTC
abundance: NA; v_gene: TRBV5-1; j_gene: TRBJ1-1; d_gene: NA; CDR3aa: CASSLTGNTEAFF; CDR3nt: TGCGCCAGCAGCTTGACAGGGAACACTGAAGCTTTCTTT
abundance: NA; v_gene: TRBV5-1; j_gene: TRBJ1-6; d_gene: NA; CDR3aa: CASSLGESSYNSPLHF; CDR3nt: TGCGCCAGCAGCTTGGGCGAGAGCTCCTATAATTCACCCCTCCACTTT
abundance: NA; v_gene: TRBV5-6; j_gene: TRBJ1-5; d_gene: TRBD1; CDR3aa: CASSCGQGVNQPQHF; CDR3nt: TGTGCCAGCAGTTGTGGACAGGGTGTGAATCAGCCCCAGCATTTT
abundance: few; v_gene: TRBV7-9; j_gene: TRBJ2-2; d_gene: NA; CDR3aa: CASSLAQGIDGELFF; CDR3nt: TGTGCCAGCAGCTTAGCCCAGGGGATCGACGGGGAGCTGTTTTTT
abundance: once; v_gene: TRBV19; j_gene: TRBJ1-2; d_gene: TRBD1; CDR3aa: CASSETGQGNYGYTF; CDR3nt: TGTGCCAGTAGTGAGACGGGACAGGGGAACTATGGCTACACCTTC
abundance: NA; v_gene: TRBV29-1; j_gene: TRBJ2-3; d_gene: TRBD1; CDR3aa: CSEGQGSTDTQYF; CDR3nt: TGCAGCGAAGGACAGGGTAGTACAGATACGCAGTATTTT
abundance: NA; v_gene: TRBV7-6; j_gene: TRBJ1-4; d_gene: NA; CDR3aa: CASSLQGARTTNEKLFF; CDR3nt: TGTGCCAGCAGCTTACAAGGGGCACGGACAACTAATGAAAAACTGTTTTTT
abundance: NA; v_gene: TRBV19; j_gene: TRBJ1-3; d_gene: TRBD1; CDR3aa: CASRNWKKGQGSGNTIYF; CDR3nt: TGTGCCAGTAGAAATTGGAAAAAGGGACAGGGGTCTGGAAACACCATATATTTT
abundance: once; v_gene: TRBV14; j_gene: TRBJ2-1; d_gene: TRBD1; CDR3aa: CASSSRQGSSYNEQFF; CDR3nt: TGTGCCAGCAGCTCCCGACAGGGCAGCTCCTACAATGAGCAGTTCTTC
abundance: NA; v_gene: TRBV25-1; j_gene: TRBJ2-1; d_gene: NA; CDR3aa: CASSDSIGGLNEQFF; CDR3nt: TGTGCCAGCAGTGATAGCATAGGTGGCTTGAATGAGCAGTTCTTC
abundance: NA; v_gene: TRBV7-2; j_gene: TRBJ1-2; d_gene: NA; CDR3aa: CASSPASTGRGYTF; CDR3nt: TGTGCCAGCAGCCCCGCCTCGACAGGCAGGGGCTACACCTTC